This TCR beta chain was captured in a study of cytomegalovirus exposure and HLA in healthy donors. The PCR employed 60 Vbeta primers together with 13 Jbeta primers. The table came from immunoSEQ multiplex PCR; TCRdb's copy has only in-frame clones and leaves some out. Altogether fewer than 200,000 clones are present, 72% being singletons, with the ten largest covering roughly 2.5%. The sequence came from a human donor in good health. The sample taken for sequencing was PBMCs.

CDR3 bases: TGCGCCAGCAGCGGACTAGCGGGGGACTACGAGCAGTACTTC. Amino acids: CASSGLAGDYEQYF. The V and J genes are TRBV5-1 and TRBJ2-7; 13 bases are shared with TRBD2. Per the germline V gene, CDR1 is SGHRS and CDR2 is YFSETQ. V trimming: 4 bases; J trimming: 3 bases; junction bases outside the gene matches: 1. This CDR3 contains 14 residues.